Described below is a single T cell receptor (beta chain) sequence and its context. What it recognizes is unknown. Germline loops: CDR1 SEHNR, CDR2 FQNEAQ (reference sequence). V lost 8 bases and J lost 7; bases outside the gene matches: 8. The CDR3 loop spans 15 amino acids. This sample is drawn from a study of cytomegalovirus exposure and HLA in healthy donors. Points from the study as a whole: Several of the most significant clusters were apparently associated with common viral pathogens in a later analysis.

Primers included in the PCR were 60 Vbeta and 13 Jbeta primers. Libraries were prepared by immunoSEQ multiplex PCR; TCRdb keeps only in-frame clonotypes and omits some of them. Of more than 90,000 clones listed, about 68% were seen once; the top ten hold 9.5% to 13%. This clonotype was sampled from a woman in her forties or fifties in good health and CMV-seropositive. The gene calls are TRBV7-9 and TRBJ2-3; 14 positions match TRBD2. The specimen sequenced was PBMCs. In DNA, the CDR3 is TGTGCCAGCTGGTCGGGACTAGCGGGGGAGTATACGCAGTATTTT. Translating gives CASWSGLAGEYTQYF.